These 8 T cell receptor beta chains were sequenced from one sample in a study of OX40 agonist ivuxolimab in advanced cancers. Libraries were prepared by immunoSEQ multiplex PCR; TCRdb keeps only in-frame clonotypes and omits some of them. The data show about 59,000 clones, with 80% to 90% seen just once and about 0.41% held by the top ten. Sequenced material: CD4+ or CD8+ T cells sorted from blood, taken in a trial of the OX40 agonist ivuxolimab. Every receptor here comes from an adult with an advanced solid tumor such as melanoma, head and neck, liver or kidney cancer.

This chain links TRBV6-6 with TRBJ1-2; tentatively, D is TRBD1 (5 bases). Germline V gene sequence: CDR1 MNHNY, CDR2 SVGAGI (reference sequence). The CDR3 runs 13 residues. V was shortened by 4 bases and J by 4 bases, with 10 bases between the two germline ends. For the CDR3, the DNA is TGTGCCAGCAGTTTTGACAGTATCTATGGCTACACCTTC. This gives the protein CASSFDSIYGYTF.

The chain uses TRBV7-6 and TRBJ1-6; 7 nucleotides agree with TRBD1. Germline assignment: CDR1 SGHVS and CDR2 FNYEAQ. Losses at the gene ends were 6 bases for V and 5 bases for J; bases not matched to a gene: 7. The length of the CDR3 is 15 residues. The CDR3 DNA sequence: TGTGCCAGCAGATCCAGACAGGGAGATAATTCACCCCTCCACTTT. Protein product: CASRSRQGDNSPLHF. Full variable domain (missing parts from reference TRBV7-6 and TRBJ1-6): GAGVSQSPRYKVTKRGQDVALRCDPISGHVSLYWYRQALGQGPEFLTYFNYEAQQDKSGLPNDRFSAERPEGSISTLTIQRTEQRDSAMYRCASRSRQGDNSPLHFGNGTRLTVT.

This clone was recorded once. This chain joins TRBV10-3 and TRBJ2-1; 13 nucleotides align to TRBD2. From germline, CDR1 is ENHRY and CDR2 SYGVKD. This CDR3 spans 16 amino acids. V was pared by 2 bases and J by 7 bases, with 5 bases of the junction left unmatched. The CDR3 protein is CAISETGTSGENEQFF. The CDR3 region has the DNA TGTGCCATCAGTGAGACCGGGACTAGCGGGGAGAATGAGCAGTTCTTC.

The V gene is TRBV10-2, the J gene TRBJ2-3; no clear D. The length of the CDR3 is 13 residues. Trimming removed 6 bases at V and 0 bases at J, with 7 bases between. Germline lookup yields CDR1 WSHSY and CDR2 SAAADI. The CDR3 nucleotides are TGCGCCAGCAGGGCGACTAGCACAGATACGCAGTATTTT. Translating gives CASRATSTDTQYF.

The rearrangement links TRBV7-6 to TRBJ2-5; 8 bases map to TRBD1. V shed 3 bases and J 5 bases; nucleotides not matched to a gene: 5. The CDR3 totals 14 residues. CDR1 is SGHVS and CDR2 is FNYEAQ in the germline V gene. This CDR3 reads CASSFWTGSETQYF. The CDR3 DNA sequence: TGTGCCAGCAGCTTTTGGACAGGGTCGGAGACCCAGTACTTC.

This sequence joins TRBV27 and TRBJ1-4, with 7 positions matching TRBD1. Germline V gives CDR1 MNHEY, CDR2 SMNVEV (reference sequence). The trim removed 6 bases at V and 12 bases at J, leaving 19 bases unmatched. The CDR3 covers 16 residues. The CDR3 DNA reads as TGTGCCAGCAGCACCATCGGGACAGCGTTCCTTAGAGAACTGTTTTTT. Its protein product is CASSTIGTAFLRELFF.

This chain joins TRBV19 and TRBJ1-2; TRBD1 is a possible D gene (6 bases). CDR3 size: 15 residues. Trimming pared 3 bases from V and 4 bases from J, leaving 15 bases between. CDR1 is LNHDA, CDR2 SQIVND, per germline (reference sequence). The DNA of the CDR3 is TGTGCCAGTAGTATCGAAGGGGGGCGTCCCTATGGCTACACCTTC. It translates to CASSIEGGRPYGYTF.

V usage is TRBV7-8 and J usage is TRBJ1-1; D unclear. Germline loops: CDR1 SGHVS, CDR2 FQNEAQ. The CDR3 spans 13 residues. V gave up 3 bases and J gave up 6 bases, with 11 bases separating them. The CDR3 coding sequence is TGTGCCAGCAGCTTTGCCGGAACCGCTGAAGCTTTCTTT. This codes for CASSFAGTAEAFF.